One sample yielded the 4 T cell receptor beta chains listed below, sequenced in a study of shared clonotypes between healthy human individuals. The assay was immunoSEQ multiplex PCR, and TCRdb's table has in-frame clones only and misses some. The table has roughly 1.5 million clones, 98% seen once. The specimen sequenced was naive CD4+ T cells sorted from blood. Subset noted: CD45RA+ positively selected. The receptors shown here come from a man aged 25 to 40 in good health.

The chain carries TRBV15 and TRBJ2-2; D remains ambiguous. V lost 0 bases, J lost 3 bases, and 11 bases lay in between. CDR1 is LNHNV, CDR2 YYDKDF, per germline (reference sequence). The CDR3 covers 16 residues. The CDR3 DNA reads TGTGCCACCAGCAGAGACCTAATGGGGTACACCGGGGAGCTGTTTTTT. Protein product: CATSRDLMGYTGELFF.

The chain recombines TRBV11-2 with TRBJ1-3; a possible D gene is TRBD1 (6 bases). The CDR3 length is 16 residues. The V end was cut by 6 bases, the J end by 4 bases, with 19 bases between. Per the germline V gene, CDR1 is SGHAT and CDR2 is FQNNGV. CDR3 protein: CASSSAGAGSGNTIYF. The CDR3 DNA is TGTGCCAGCAGTTCGGCGGGGGCAGGATCGGGAAACACCATATATTTT.

The chain combines TRBV7-2 with TRBJ2-2; TRBD1 matches 7 bases. This CDR3 is 16 amino acids long. Germline-derived CDR1 and CDR2 are SGHTA and FQGNSA. J lost 4 bases, V lost 5 bases, and 10 bases had no gene match. The CDR3 DNA sequence: TGTGCCAGCAGCCTCCGGGACAGTTCATTCACCGGGGAGCTGTTTTTT. Translated, it gives CASSLRDSSFTGELFF.

This chain links TRBV2 with TRBJ1-2; 8 bases match TRBD1. With 6 bases clipped from V and 6 bases from J, the junction kept 6 bases outside the gene matches. The length of the CDR3 is 13 residues. Germline V gene lookup returns CDR1 SNHLY and CDR2 FYNNEI. CDR3 DNA sequence: TGTGCCAGCAGAACCCTACAGGGGGATGGCTACACCTTC. Translated: CASRTLQGDGYTF.